This T cell receptor (beta chain) was recovered during a study of T cell repertoires and HLA-DP antigens. Germline values: CDR1 SQVTM, CDR2 ANQGSEA. The CDR3 spans 13 residues. V lost 6 bases to trimming and J lost 1 base, with 10 bases between them. Untouched CD4+ T cells were bead-isolated at roughly 98% purity. Findings and limits, study-wide: The CD4+ repertoire was not split into naive and memory. Sorted CD137+ clonality was 0.3 to 0.5 for both alloantigens, versus around 0.037 pre-culture.

The method was immunoSEQ multiplex PCR; TCRdb's version includes in-frame clones alone and lacks a portion of them. Of about 110,000 clones in the sample, more than 85% were seen once. For this clone: Its antigen is unknown.

The origin of this receptor is a young woman in good health and CMV-seronegative. The sequenced sample was CD4+ T cells from PBMCs. The chain links TRBV29-1 to TRBJ1-5; D may be TRBD1 (6 bases). Written as DNA, the CDR3 is TGCAGCGTCACGGACAGAAGCAATCAGCCCCAGCATTTT. It is translated as CSVTDRSNQPQHF.